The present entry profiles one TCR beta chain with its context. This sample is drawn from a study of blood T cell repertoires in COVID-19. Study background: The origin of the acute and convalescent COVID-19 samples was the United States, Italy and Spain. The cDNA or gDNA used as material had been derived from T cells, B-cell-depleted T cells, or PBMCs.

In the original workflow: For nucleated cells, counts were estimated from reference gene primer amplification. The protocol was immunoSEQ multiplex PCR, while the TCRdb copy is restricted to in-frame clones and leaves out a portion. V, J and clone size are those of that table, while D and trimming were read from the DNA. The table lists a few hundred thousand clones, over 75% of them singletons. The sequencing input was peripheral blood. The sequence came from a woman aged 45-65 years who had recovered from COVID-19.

For the CDR3, the DNA is TGTGCCAGCACTCCACCTGGGGGGGCAGATACGCAGTATTTT. Translation: CASTPPGGADTQYF. The chain uses TRBV21-1 and TRBJ2-3; TRBD2 was called by the table and not checked on the DNA. TRBV21-1 represents a pseudogene. The CDR3 sequence is 14 residues long.